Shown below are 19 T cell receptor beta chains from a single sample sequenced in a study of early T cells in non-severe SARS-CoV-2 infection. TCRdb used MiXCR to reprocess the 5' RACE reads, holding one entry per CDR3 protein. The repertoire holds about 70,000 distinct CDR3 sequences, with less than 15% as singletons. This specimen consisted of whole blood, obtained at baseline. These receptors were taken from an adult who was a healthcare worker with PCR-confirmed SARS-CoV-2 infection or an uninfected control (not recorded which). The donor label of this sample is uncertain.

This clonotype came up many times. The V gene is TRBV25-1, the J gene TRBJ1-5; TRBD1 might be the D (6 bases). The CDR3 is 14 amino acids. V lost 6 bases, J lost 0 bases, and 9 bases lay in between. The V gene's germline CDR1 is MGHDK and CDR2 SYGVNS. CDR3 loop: CASSTGYSNQPQHF. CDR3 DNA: TGTGCCAGCAGCACAGGGTATAGCAATCAGCCCCAGCATTTT. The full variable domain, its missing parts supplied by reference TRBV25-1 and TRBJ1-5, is EADIYQTPRYLVIGTGKKITLECSQTMGHDKMYWYQQDPGMELHLIHYSYGVNSTEKGDLSSESTVSRIRTEHFPLTLESARPSHTSQYLCASSTGYSNQPQHFGDGTRLSIL.

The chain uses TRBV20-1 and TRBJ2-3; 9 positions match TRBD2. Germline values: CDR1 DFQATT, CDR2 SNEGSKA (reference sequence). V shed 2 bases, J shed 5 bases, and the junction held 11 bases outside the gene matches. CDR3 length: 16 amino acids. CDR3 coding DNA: TGCAGTGCTAGAAGGGTCTCGCGGGAGGGCCGAGATACGCAGTATTTT. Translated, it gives CSARRVSREGRDTQYF.

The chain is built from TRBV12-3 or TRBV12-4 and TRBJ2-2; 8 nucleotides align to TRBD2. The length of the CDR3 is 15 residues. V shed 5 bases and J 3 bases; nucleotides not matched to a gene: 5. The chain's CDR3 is CASSRREGYTGELFF. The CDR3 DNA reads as TGTGCCAGCAGTAGACGGGAGGGCTACACCGGGGAGCTGTTTTTT.

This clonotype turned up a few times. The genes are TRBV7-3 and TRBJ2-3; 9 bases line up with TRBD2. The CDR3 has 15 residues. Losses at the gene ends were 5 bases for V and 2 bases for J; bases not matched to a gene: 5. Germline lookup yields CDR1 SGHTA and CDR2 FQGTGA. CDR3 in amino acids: CASSPTSGSTDTQYF. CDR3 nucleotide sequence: TGTGCCAGCAGCCCGACTAGCGGATCCACAGATACGCAGTATTTT.

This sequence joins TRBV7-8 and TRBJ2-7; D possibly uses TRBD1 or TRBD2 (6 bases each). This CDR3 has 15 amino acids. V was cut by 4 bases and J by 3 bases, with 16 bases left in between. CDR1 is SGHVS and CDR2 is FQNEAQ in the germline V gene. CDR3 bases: TGTGCCAGCAGCTCGCAACGAGGGGGGAGCTACGAGCAGTACTTC. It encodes CASSSQRGGSYEQYF. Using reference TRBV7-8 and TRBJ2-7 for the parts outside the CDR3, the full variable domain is GAGVSQSPRYKVAKRGQDVALRCDPISGHVSLFWYQQALGQGPEFLTYFQNEAQLDKSGLPSDRFFAERPEGSVSTLKIQRTQQEDSAVYLCASSSQRGGSYEQYFGPGTRLTVT.

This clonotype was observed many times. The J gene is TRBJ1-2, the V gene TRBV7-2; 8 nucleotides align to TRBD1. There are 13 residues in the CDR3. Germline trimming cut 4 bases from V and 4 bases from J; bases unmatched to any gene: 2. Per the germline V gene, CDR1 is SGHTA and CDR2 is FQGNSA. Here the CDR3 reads CASSSGQGYGYTF. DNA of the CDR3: TGTGCCAGCAGCTCTGGACAGGGCTATGGCTACACCTTC.

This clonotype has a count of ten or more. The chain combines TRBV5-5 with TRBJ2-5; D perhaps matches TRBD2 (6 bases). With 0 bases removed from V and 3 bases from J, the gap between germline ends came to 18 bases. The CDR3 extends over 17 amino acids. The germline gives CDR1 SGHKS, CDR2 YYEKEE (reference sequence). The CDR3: CASSLAVGRGFEETQYF. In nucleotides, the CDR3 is TGTGCCAGCAGCTTGGCCGTCGGGAGAGGTTTCGAAGAGACCCAGTACTTC.

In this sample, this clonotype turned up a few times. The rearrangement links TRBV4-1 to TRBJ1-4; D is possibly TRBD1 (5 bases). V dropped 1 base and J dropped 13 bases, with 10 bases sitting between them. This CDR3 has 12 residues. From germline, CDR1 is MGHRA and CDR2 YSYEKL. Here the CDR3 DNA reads TGCGCCAGCAGCCAAGCCCGGGACGCACTGTTTTTT. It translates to CASSQARDALFF.

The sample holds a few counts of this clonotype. CDR3 residues: CSAKDARRGNEQFF. The DNA for the CDR3 is TGCAGTGCTAAGGACGCCCGGCGGGGCAATGAGCAGTTCTTC. The chain couples TRBV20-1 to TRBJ2-1; D may be TRBD2 (6 bases). CDR1 is DFQATT, CDR2 SNEGSKA, per germline (reference sequence). The CDR3 is 14 amino acids. Trimming shortened V by 4 bases and J by 6 bases, and 16 bases separated the two germline ends.

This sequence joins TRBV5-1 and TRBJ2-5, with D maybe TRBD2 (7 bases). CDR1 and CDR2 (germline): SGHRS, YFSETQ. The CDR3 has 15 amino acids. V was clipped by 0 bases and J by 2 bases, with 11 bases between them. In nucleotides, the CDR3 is TGCGCCAGCAGCTTGGCCCGGGGGGCTCAAGAGACCCAGTACTTC. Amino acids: CASSLARGAQETQYF.

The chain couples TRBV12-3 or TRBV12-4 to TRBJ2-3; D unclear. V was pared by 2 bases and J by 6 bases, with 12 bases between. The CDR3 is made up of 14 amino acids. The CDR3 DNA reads TGTGCCAGCAGTTTAATGAGGAATCGGGATACGCAGTATTTT. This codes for CASSLMRNRDTQYF.

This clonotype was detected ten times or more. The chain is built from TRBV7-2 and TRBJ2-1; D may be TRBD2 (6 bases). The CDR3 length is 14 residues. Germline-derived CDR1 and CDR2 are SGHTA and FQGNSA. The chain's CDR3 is CAGELPAREKEQFF. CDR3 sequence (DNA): TGTGCAGGAGAACTACCAGCCCGGGAGAAAGAGCAGTTCTTC.

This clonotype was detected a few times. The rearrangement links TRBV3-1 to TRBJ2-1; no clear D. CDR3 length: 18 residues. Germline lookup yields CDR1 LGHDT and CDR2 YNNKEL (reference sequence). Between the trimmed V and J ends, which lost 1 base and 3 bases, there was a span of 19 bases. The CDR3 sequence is CASSQAVVVASFYNEQFF. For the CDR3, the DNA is TGTGCCAGCAGCCAAGCCGTCGTTGTGGCCTCTTTCTACAATGAGCAGTTCTTC.

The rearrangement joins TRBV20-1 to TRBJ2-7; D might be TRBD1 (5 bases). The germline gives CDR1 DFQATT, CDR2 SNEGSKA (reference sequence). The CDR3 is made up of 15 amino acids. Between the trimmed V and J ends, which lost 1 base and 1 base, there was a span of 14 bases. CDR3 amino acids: CSARGTRVESYEQYF. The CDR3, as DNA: TGCAGTGCTAGAGGGACCAGGGTGGAATCCTACGAGCAGTACTTC.

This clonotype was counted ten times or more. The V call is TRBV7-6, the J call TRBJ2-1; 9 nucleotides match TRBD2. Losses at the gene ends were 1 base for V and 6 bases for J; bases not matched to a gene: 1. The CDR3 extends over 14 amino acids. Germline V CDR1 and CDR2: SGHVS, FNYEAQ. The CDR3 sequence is CASSLEGLANEQFF. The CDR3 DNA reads TGTGCCAGCAGCTTAGAGGGACTAGCCAATGAGCAGTTCTTC.

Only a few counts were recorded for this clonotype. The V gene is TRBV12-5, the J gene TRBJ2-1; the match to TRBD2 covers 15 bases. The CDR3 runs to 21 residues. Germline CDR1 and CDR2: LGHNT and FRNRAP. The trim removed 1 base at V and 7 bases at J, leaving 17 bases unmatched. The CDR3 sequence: CASGLDYSGTSGRLTGNEQFF. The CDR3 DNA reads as TGTGCTAGTGGTTTGGATTATTCCGGGACTAGCGGGAGGCTCACGGGGAATGAGCAGTTCTTC.

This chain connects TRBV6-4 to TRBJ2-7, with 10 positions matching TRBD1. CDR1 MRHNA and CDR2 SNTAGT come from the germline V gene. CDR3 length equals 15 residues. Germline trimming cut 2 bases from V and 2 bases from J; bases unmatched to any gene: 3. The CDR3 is CASSDPDRGPYEQYF. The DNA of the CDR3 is TGTGCCAGCAGTGACCCTGACAGGGGGCCCTACGAGCAGTACTTC.

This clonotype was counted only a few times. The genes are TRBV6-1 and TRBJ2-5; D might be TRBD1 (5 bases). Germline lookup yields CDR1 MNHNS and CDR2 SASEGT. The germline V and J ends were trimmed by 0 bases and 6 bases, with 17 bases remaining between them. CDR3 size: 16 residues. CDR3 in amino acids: CASSEALLGARKTQYF. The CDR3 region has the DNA TGTGCCAGCAGTGAAGCGCTTCTTGGGGCCCGAAAGACCCAGTACTTC.

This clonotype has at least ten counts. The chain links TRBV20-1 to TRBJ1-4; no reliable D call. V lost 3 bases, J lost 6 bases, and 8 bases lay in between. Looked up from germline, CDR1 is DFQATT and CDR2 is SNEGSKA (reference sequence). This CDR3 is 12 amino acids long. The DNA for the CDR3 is TGCAGTGCTAGCGACGGTCATGAAAAACTGTTTTTT. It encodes CSASDGHEKLFF.